Given below is one T cell receptor beta chain in context. The antigen it binds to is not known. Per-nucleotide qualities are absent, and no much larger clonotype sits a single base away. The CDR3 runs 13 residues from the cysteine to the phenylalanine. Left in the record is the CDR3 DNA by itself, 39 bases read in frame from the first base. CDR1 is given as SGHAT and CDR2 as FQNNGV, both from the germline V gene. Trimming costs V 8 bases and J 0 bases, and their ends lie 10 bases apart. The record originates from a study of blood T cell repertoires in COVID-19 (dated by TCRdb to the early 2020s). Regarding the complete study: Samples from collaborators originated in the United States, Italy and Spain and spanned both the acute and convalescent phases of COVID-19. The prospective study material was composed of cDNA or gDNA derived from T cells, B-cell-depleted T cells, or PBMCs. Deeply sampled blood TCRbeta repertoires from subjects exposed to, actively infected with, or recovered from COVID-19 were included in the dataset. The repertoires were released in a freely available public database meant as a resource for research on the immune response to SARS-CoV-2. The samples were drawn from the first 160 participants of the ongoing ImmuneRACE study and from about 1,200 subjects provided by 6 global collaborators. A de-identified subject ID, COVID-19 status, age in years and sex were almost always included in the sample metadata. Where available, HLA class I and class II types were taken from metadata supplied by the sample provider and were not determined by assay-based typing. The full study reports these points: The quantity of clinical and demographic metadata differed by source and by participant and was supplied without curation.

At one collaborating source in Seattle, patients were enrolled during active infection and were followed longitudinally through the course of disease. Whole blood was collected in K2EDTA tubes by collaborating institutions according to the institutions' own protocols. Collaborator samples were shipped for TCRbeta analysis as frozen whole blood, isolated PBMCs, or DNA extracted from either sample type. TCRbeta CDR3 regions were amplified from genomic DNA using the immunoSEQ Assay, a bias-controlled multiplex PCR. The study's own analysis went as follows. Nucleated cell counts per sample were estimated from amplification of reference gene primers within the assay. To quantify the absolute abundance of each unique TCRbeta CDR3 rearrangement, sequence reads were collapsed and filtered. Productive Simpson clonality was computed per sample as the square root of Simpson's diversity index over productive rearrangements. TCRdb provides this immuneACCESS table in a form limited to in-frame rearrangements. Some clones are lacking; in checked studies, under half of them reflect an unresolved V gene, and why the rest are absent is not known. V and J calls and clone size are given by that table; D and trimming were obtained from the DNA. The sample has about 370,000 clones on record, approximately 88% of them singletons. The ten most abundant clones make up around 3% of the sample.

The TCR sequence derives from a woman in her 30s with COVID-19, enrolled during active disease. Material: peripheral blood. The rearrangement joined TRBV11-2 to TRBJ2-5; the D gene is possibly TRBD2, with 5 bases matching. The sequenced DNA: TGTGCCAGCTCTCCGGGGTACCAAGAGACCCAGTACTTC. This is translated as CASSPGYQETQYF.